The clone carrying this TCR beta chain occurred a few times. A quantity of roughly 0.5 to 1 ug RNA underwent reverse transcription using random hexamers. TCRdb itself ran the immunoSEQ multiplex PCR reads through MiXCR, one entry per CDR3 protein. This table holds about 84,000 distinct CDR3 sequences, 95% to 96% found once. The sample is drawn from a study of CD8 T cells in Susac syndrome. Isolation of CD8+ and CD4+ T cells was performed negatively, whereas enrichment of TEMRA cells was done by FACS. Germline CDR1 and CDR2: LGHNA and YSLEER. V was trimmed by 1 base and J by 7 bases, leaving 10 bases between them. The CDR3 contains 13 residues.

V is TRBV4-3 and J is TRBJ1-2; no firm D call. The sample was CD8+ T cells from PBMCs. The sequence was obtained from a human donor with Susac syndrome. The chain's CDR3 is CASSQGVGVGYTF. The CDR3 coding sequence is TGCGCCAGCAGCCAAGGAGTCGGGGTTGGCTACACCTTC.